This T cell receptor (beta chain) was documented in a study of shared clonotypes between healthy human individuals. Study findings and constraints: The sampled material consisted only of blood, and tissue repertoires are likely to differ. Large sequencing depth failed to make sorted-subset sequencing complete, rarefaction showed.

For each subset, genomic DNA was distributed in equal portions over several immunoSEQ plates. Original handling: ImmunoSEQ junction-only sequences lacked quality scores, so their filtering differed. Sequencing used immunoSEQ multiplex PCR; TCRdb keeps in-frame clones, though not all of them. V, J and clone size are those of that table, while D and trimming were read from the DNA. The data contain almost 750,000 clones, around 77% of them singletons. Note on this clone: The target antigen is unknown.

Trimming shortened V by 6 bases and J by 3 bases, and 18 bases separated the two germline ends. The germline gives CDR1 LNHDA, CDR2 SQIVND (reference sequence). The CDR3 totals 16 residues. Sequenced input: memory CD4+ T cells sorted from blood. Subset specified: CD45RA-negative fraction. V is TRBV19 and J is TRBJ1-3; TRBD1 might be the D (6 bases). The receptor was isolated from a woman in her 30s in good health. CDR3 DNA: TGTGCCAGTAGCCCAGGGGCCGACTACCTTGGAAACACCATATATTTT. Translation gives CASSPGADYLGNTIYF.